These 13 T cell receptor beta chains came from one sample sequenced in a study of T cell changes during pregnancy in multiple sclerosis. The protocol was immunoSEQ multiplex PCR, while the TCRdb copy is restricted to in-frame clones and leaves out a portion. This repertoire shows 45,000 or so clones, about 90% found once; its top ten account for about 2%. Specimen: peripheral blood, collected in the first trimester of pregnancy. These receptors came from a female donor with multiple sclerosis, enrolled in a pregnancy study.

The rearrangement uses TRBV30 and TRBJ1-6; 9 positions match TRBD1. There are 12 residues in the CDR3. The trim removed 6 bases at V and 9 bases at J, leaving 3 bases unmatched. CDR1 is GTSNPN, CDR2 SVGIG, per germline (reference sequence). CDR3 DNA sequence: TGTGCCTGCGGGACAGGGAGTTCACCCCTCCACTTT. Translating gives CACGTGSSPLHF.

V gene TRBV30 combines with J gene TRBJ2-3, with 8 bases matching TRBD2. The V gene's germline CDR1 is GTSNPN and CDR2 SVGIG (reference sequence). V gave up 8 bases and J gave up 2 bases; unmatched junction bases: 9. The length of the CDR3 is 14 residues. This CDR3 is CAGTSGRHTDTQYF. The CDR3 nucleotides read TGTGCCGGTACTAGCGGTCGGCACACAGATACGCAGTATTTT.

V gene TRBV18 combines with J gene TRBJ1-4, with 8 bases aligning to TRBD1. V gave up 6 bases and J gave up 7 bases; unmatched junction bases: 7. From germline, CDR1 is KGHSH and CDR2 LQKENI. This CDR3 is 14 amino acids long. The CDR3 is CASSIQGGSEKLFF. As DNA, the CDR3 is TGTGCCAGCTCCATACAGGGGGGCAGTGAAAAACTGTTTTTT.

This sequence joins TRBV5-1 and TRBJ1-3; tentatively, D is TRBD1 (5 bases). With 4 bases removed from V and 3 bases from J, the gap between germline ends came to 11 bases. CDR3 size: 14 residues. Germline assignment: CDR1 SGHRS and CDR2 YFSETQ. The chain's CDR3 is CASSQDSFGNTIYF. The CDR3 region has the DNA TGCGCCAGCAGCCAAGACAGTTTTGGAAACACCATATATTTT.

V usage is TRBV10-2 and J usage is TRBJ1-1; D call uncertain. From germline, CDR1 is WSHSY and CDR2 SAAADI. The germline V and J ends were trimmed by 7 bases and 0 bases, with 6 bases remaining between them. The CDR3 is 12 residues long. This chain's CDR3 is CASKLVNTEAFF. The CDR3 DNA reads as TGCGCCAGCAAGCTAGTGAACACTGAAGCTTTCTTT.

The CDR3, as DNA: TGTGCCAGCAGCTTAGGGGGGGTCACAGATACGCAGTATTTT. It translates to CASSLGGVTDTQYF. The rearrangement joins TRBV7-2 to TRBJ2-3, with D maybe TRBD2 (6 bases). The germline V gene encodes CDR1 SGHTA and CDR2 FQGNSA. V lost 1 base, J lost 2 bases, and 7 bases lay in between. CDR3 size: 14 residues.

This clone came up once. V and J are TRBV7-2 and TRBJ1-1; 8 nucleotides match TRBD1. With 5 bases clipped from V and 4 bases from J, the junction kept 3 bases outside the gene matches. The CDR3 is 13 amino acids. CDR1 and CDR2 (germline): SGHTA, FQGNSA. The CDR3 here is CASSPGQGTEAFF. For the CDR3, the DNA is TGTGCCAGCAGCCCCGGACAGGGCACTGAAGCTTTCTTT.

V is TRBV7-3 and J is TRBJ2-7; weak D call: TRBD2 (6 bases). V lost 5 bases, J lost 7 bases, and 15 bases lay in between. Germline loops: CDR1 SGHTA, CDR2 FQGTGA. The CDR3 sequence is 13 residues long. As DNA, the CDR3 is TGTGCCAGCAGCCCAGGGAGGCGAGGAGAGCAGTACTTC. Translated: CASSPGRRGEQYF.

The chain is built from TRBV7-9 and TRBJ2-1; D is unresolved. The CDR3 has 11 amino acids. V was shortened by 5 bases and J by 10 bases, with 9 bases between the two germline ends. The germline V gene encodes CDR1 SEHNR and CDR2 FQNEAQ (reference sequence). The CDR3 nucleotides read TGTGCCAGCAGCACAGCAGGAGAGCAGTTCTTC. It codes for CASSTAGEQFF.

V usage is TRBV7-6 and J usage is TRBJ2-2; D remains ambiguous. V was cut by 8 bases and J by 4 bases, with 8 bases left in between. This CDR3 is built from 12 residues. CDR1 is SGHVS, CDR2 FNYEAQ, per germline. CDR3 sequence: CASAVPTGELFF. In DNA, the CDR3 is TGTGCCAGCGCGGTGCCCACCGGGGAGCTGTTTTTT.

The chain employs TRBV18 and TRBJ1-6, with a possible D match to TRBD1 (5 bases). The CDR3 runs to 15 residues. Trimming cost V 6 bases and J 8 bases, with 17 bases left between them. Germline-derived CDR1 and CDR2 are KGHSH and LQKENI. The chain's CDR3 is CASSPGVGRDSPLHF. The CDR3 DNA reads TGTGCCAGCTCTCCGGGAGTGGGGCGGGATTCACCCCTCCACTTT.

Only a few counts were recorded for this clone. The rearrangement links TRBV6-4 to TRBJ2-1, with 9 bases identical to TRBD1. The CDR3 loop spans 15 amino acids. Germline assignment: CDR1 MRHNA and CDR2 SNTAGT. Trimming cost V 2 bases and J 2 bases; bases outside gene matches: 1. In nucleotides, the CDR3 is TGTGCCAGCAGTGACGGGGACAGGGCCTACAATGAGCAGTTCTTC. This gives the protein CASSDGDRAYNEQFF.

The chain links TRBV2 to TRBJ2-7, with unresolved D. The CDR3 covers 12 residues. Germline V gives CDR1 SNHLY, CDR2 FYNNEI. Trimming stripped 6 bases from V and 5 bases from J, with 11 bases between. The CDR3, as DNA: TGTGCCAGCAGGGGCATGTTCGACGAGCAGTACTTC. Its protein is CASRGMFDEQYF.